This T cell receptor beta chain originates from a study of T cell changes during pregnancy in multiple sclerosis. TCRdb's table, derived via immunoSEQ multiplex PCR, lists solely in-frame clones and lacks some. This table has some 30,000 clones, roughly 91% appearing once. The CDR3 is made up of 13 amino acids. Trimming left V 7 bases short and J 7 bases short, with 16 bases between. Germline V gene data show CDR1 as MNHEY and CDR2 as SVGAGI. The gene calls are TRBV6-5 and TRBJ1-1; weak D call: TRBD1 (6 bases). Specimen: CD8+ T cells from peripheral blood mononuclear cells, collected in the second trimester of pregnancy. This TCR was recovered from a female donor in good health, enrolled as a control in a pregnancy study. The CDR3 DNA is TGTGCCAGCACCGCGGGAGGGGGATATGAAGCTTTCTTT. This translates into CASTAGGGYEAFF.